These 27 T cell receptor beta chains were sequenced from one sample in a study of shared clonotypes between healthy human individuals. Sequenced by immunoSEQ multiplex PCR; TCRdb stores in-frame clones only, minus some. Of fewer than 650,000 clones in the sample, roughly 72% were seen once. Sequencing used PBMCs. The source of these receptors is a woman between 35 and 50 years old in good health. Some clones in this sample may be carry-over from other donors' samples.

CDR3 sequence reads: CASSHWDRNYGYTF. CDR3 bases: TGCGCCAGCAGCCACTGGGACAGGAACTATGGCTACACCTTC. This rearrangement joins TRBV4-1 to TRBJ1-2, with 8 bases lining up with TRBD1. The trim removed 3 bases at V and 2 bases at J, leaving 2 bases unmatched. The CDR3 sequence is 14 residues long. Germline V CDR1 and CDR2: MGHRA, YSYEKL.

CDR3 sequence reads: CASSLTGQGYEQYF. DNA for the CDR3: TGTGCCAGCAGCTTAACGGGACAGGGCTACGAGCAGTACTTC. The chain joins TRBV7-8 to TRBJ2-7, with 9 bases matching TRBD1. This CDR3 contains 14 residues. Looked up from germline, CDR1 is SGHVS and CDR2 is FQNEAQ. Germline trimming cut 2 bases from V and 3 bases from J; bases unmatched to any gene: 2.

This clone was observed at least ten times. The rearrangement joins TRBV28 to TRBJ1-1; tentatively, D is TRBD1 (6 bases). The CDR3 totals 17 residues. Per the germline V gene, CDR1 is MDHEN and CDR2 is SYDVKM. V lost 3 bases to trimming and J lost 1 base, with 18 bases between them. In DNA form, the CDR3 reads TGTGCCAGCAGTTTTTGGGACTTCAGGGGAAAGAACACTGAAGCTTTCTTT. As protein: CASSFWDFRGKNTEAFF. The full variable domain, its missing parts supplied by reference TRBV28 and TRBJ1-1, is DVKVTQSSRYLVKRTGEKVFLECVQDMDHENMFWYRQDPGLGLRLIYFSYDVKMKEKGDIPEGYSVSREKKERFSLILESASTNQTSMYLCASSFWDFRGKNTEAFFGQGTRLTVV.

The CDR3 is CASSLGARLAGGLNTGELFF. The CDR3 DNA reads TGTGCCAGCAGTCTGGGGGCTCGACTAGCGGGAGGGTTGAACACCGGGGAGCTGTTTTTT. The chain has TRBV28 and TRBJ2-2; 14 nucleotides line up with TRBD2. Germline CDR1 MDHEN, CDR2 SYDVKM. After removal of 5 bases from V and 1 base from J, the junction contained 12 bases not matched to a gene. CDR3 length equals 20 residues.

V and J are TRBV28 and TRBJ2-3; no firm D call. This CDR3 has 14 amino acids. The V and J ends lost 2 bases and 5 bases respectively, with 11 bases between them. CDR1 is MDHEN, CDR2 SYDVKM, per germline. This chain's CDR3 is CASSLGSGLDTQYF. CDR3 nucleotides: TGTGCCAGCAGTTTAGGATCCGGGTTAGATACGCAGTATTTT. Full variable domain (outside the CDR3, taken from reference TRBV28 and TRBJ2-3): DVKVTQSSRYLVKRTGEKVFLECVQDMDHENMFWYRQDPGLGLRLIYFSYDVKMKEKGDIPEGYSVSREKKERFSLILESASTNQTSMYLCASSLGSGLDTQYFGPGTRLTVL.

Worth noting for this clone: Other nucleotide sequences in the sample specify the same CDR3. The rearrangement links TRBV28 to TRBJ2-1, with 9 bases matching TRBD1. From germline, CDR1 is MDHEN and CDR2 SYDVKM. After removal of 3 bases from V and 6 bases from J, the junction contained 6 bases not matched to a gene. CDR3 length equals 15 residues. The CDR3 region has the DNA TGTGCCAGCAGTTTGGCGGGACAGGGATCCAATGAGCAGTTCTTC. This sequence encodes CASSLAGQGSNEQFF.

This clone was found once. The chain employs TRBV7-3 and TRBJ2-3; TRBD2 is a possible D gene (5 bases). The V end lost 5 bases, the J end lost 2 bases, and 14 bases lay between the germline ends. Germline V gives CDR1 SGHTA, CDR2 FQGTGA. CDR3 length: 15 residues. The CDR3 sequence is CASSPRGGYTDTQYF. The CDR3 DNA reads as TGTGCCAGCAGCCCCCGAGGAGGATACACAGATACGCAGTATTTT.

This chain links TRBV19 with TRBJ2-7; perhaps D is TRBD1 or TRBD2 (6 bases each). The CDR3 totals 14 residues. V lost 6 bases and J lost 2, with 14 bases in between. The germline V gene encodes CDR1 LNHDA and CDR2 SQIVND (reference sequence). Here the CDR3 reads CASRPGGPTYEQYF. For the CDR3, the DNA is TGTGCCAGTAGGCCCGGGGGCCCTACCTACGAGCAGTACTTC.

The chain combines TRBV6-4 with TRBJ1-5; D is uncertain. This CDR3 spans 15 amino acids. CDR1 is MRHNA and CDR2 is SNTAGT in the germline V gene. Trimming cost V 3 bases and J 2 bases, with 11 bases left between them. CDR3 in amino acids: CASSEGGGGNQPQHF. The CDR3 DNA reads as TGTGCCAGCAGTGAAGGCGGTGGGGGCAATCAGCCCCAGCATTTT.

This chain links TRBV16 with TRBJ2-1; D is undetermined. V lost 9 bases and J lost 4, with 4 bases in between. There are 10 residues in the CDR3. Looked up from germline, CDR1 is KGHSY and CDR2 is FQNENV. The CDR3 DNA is TGTGCCAGTGGTTACAATGAGCAGTTCTTC. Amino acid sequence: CASGYNEQFF.

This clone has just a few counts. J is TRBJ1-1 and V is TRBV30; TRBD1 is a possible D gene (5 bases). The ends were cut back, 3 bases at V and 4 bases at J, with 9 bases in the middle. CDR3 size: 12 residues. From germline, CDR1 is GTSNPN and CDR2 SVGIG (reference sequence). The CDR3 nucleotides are TGTGCCTGGAGCAGGGCGACCACTGAAGCTTTCTTT. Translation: CAWSRATTEAFF.

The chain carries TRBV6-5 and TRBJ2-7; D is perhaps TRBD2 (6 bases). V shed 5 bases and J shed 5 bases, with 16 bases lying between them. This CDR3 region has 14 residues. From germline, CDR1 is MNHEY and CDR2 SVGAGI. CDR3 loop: CASSPPGVGDEQYF. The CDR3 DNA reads TGTGCCAGCAGTCCCCCGGGGGTAGGTGACGAGCAGTACTTC.

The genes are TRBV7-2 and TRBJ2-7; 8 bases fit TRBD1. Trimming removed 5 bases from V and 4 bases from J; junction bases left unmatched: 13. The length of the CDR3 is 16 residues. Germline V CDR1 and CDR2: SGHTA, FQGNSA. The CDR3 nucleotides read TGTGCCAGCAGCCCTATCCTGGCAGGGGGCGTGTACGAGCAGTACTTC. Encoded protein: CASSPILAGGVYEQYF.

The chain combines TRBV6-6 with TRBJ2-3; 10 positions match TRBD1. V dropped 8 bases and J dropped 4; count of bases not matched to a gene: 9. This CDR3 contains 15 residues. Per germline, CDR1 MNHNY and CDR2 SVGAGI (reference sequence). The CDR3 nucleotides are TGTGCCAGCGCCCGGGACAGGGGCGTCGCAGATACGCAGTATTTT. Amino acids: CASARDRGVADTQYF.

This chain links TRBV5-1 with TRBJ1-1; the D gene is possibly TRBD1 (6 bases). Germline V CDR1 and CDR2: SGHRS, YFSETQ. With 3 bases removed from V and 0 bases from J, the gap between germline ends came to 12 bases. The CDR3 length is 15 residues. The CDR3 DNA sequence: TGCGCCAGCAGCTACGGACAGCACATGAACACTGAAGCTTTCTTT. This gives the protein CASSYGQHMNTEAFF.

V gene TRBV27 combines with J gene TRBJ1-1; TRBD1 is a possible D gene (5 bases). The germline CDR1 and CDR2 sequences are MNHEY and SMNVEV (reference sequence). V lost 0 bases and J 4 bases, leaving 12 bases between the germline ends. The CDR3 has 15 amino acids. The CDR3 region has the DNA TGTGCCAGCAGTTTATCCCTCCGGGGGTCCACTGAAGCTTTCTTT. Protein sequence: CASSLSLRGSTEAFF.

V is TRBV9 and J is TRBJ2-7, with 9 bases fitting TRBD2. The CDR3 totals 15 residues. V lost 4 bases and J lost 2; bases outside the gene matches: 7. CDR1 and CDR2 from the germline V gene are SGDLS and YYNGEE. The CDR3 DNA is TGTGCCAGCAGCTCACGACTAGCGGCTACCTACGAGCAGTACTTC. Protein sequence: CASSSRLAATYEQYF.

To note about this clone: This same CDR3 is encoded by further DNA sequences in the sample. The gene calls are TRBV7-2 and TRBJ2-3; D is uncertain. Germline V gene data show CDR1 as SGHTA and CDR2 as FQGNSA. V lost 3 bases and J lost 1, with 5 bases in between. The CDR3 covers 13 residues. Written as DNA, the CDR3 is TGTGCCAGCAGCTTCGACCGCACAGATACGCAGTATTTT. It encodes CASSFDRTDTQYF.

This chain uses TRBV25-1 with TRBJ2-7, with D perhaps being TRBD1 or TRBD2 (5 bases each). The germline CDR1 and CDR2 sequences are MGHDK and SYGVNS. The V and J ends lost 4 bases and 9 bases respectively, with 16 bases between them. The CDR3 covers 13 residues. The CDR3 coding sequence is TGTGCCAGCAGTGGGGCCGAGGGGCGCGGGCAGTACTTC. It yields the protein CASSGAEGRGQYF.

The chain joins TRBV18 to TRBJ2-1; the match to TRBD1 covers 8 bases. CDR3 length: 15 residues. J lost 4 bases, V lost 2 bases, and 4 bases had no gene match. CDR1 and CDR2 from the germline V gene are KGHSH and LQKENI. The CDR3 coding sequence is TGTGCCAGCTCACCAGACAGGGGAGAATACAATGAGCAGTTCTTC. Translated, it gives CASSPDRGEYNEQFF.

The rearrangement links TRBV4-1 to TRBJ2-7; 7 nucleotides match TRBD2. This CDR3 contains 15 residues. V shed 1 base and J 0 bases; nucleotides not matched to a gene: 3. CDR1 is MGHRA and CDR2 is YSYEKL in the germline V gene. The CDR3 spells CASSQGGGSSYEQYF. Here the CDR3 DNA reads TGCGCCAGCAGCCAAGGAGGCGGGAGCTCCTACGAGCAGTACTTC.

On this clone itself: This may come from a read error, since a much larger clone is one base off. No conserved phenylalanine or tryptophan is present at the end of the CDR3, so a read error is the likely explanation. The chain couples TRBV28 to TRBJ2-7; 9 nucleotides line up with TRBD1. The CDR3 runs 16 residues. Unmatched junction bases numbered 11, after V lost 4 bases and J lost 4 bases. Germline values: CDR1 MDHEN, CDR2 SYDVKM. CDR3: CASSSVSGQGWYEQYL. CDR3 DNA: TGTGCCAGCAGTTCTGTTTCGGGACAGGGATGGTACGAGCAGTACCTC.

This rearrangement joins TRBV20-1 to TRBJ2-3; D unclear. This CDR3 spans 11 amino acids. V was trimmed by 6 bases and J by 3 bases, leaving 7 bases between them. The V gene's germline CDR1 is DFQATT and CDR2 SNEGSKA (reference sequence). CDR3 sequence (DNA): TGCAGTGCGGAAGATACAGATACGCAGTATTTT. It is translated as CSAEDTDTQYF.

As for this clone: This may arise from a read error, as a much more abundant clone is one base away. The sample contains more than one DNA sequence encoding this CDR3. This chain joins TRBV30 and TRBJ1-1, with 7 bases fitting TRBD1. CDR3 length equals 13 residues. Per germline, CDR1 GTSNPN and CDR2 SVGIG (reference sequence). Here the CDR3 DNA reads TGCGCCTGGAGCGACAGGGCCCACACTGAAGCTTTCTTT. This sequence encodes CAWSDRAHTEAFF.

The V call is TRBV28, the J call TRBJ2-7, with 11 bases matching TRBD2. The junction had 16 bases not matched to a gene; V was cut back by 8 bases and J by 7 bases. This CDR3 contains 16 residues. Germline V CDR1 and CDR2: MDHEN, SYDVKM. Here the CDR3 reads CASPPQIAGGPWEQYF. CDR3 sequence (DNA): TGTGCCAGCCCCCCCCAGATAGCGGGAGGGCCCTGGGAGCAGTACTTC.

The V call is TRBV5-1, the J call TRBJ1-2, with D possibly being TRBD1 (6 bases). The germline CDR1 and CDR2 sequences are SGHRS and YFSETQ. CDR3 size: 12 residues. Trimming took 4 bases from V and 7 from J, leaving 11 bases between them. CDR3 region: CASSLGQIGYTF. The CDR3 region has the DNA TGCGCCAGCAGCCTCGGACAGATTGGCTACACCTTC.

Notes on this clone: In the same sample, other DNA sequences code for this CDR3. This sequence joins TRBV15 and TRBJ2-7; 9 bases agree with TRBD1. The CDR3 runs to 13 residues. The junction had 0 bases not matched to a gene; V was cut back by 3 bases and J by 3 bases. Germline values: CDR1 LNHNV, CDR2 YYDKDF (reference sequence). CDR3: CATSRDRGYEQYF. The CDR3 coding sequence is TGTGCCACCAGCAGGGACAGGGGCTACGAGCAGTACTTC.